One sample yielded the 24 T cell receptor beta chains listed below, sequenced in a study of cytomegalovirus exposure and HLA in healthy donors. Amplification used 60 Vbeta primers and 13 Jbeta primers. TCRdb's copy holds only in-frame clones and misses some; the assay was immunoSEQ multiplex PCR. The sample lists roughly 140,000 clones; 60% to 80% were seen once. Sample: PBMCs. These receptor sequences come from a woman aged 25 to 39 in good health and CMV-seronegative.

Concerning this clone: Distinct nucleotide sequences in the sample also encode this CDR3. The chain has TRBV5-1 and TRBJ1-6; 8 bases are shared with TRBD1. Germline loops: CDR1 SGHRS, CDR2 YFSETQ. The CDR3 covers 15 residues. J was trimmed by 7 bases and V by 1 base; bases with no gene match: 4. In DNA form, the CDR3 reads TGCGCCAGCAGCTTGCCCGGACAGGGAAATTCACCCCTCCACTTT. This translates into CASSLPGQGNSPLHF.

The chain employs TRBV13 and TRBJ2-2; D possibly corresponds to TRBD1 (6 bases). CDR1 is PRHDT and CDR2 is FYEKMQ in the germline V gene (reference sequence). The V end lost 8 bases, the J end lost 6 bases, and 16 bases lay between the germline ends. This CDR3 is built from 14 residues. The CDR3 sequence is CASPNRVIPGELFF. The CDR3 DNA follows: TGTGCCAGCCCCAACAGGGTAATCCCCGGGGAGCTGTTTTTT.

The chain is built from TRBV6-1 and TRBJ1-2; weak D call: TRBD1 (6 bases). Trimming removed 2 bases from V and 8 bases from J, with 21 bases in between. CDR1 MNHNS and CDR2 SASEGT come from the germline V gene. This CDR3 has 16 residues. In nucleotides, the CDR3 is TGTGCCAGCAGTGAATGGGAGACAGGCCCGCCCTTGGGCTACACCTTC. This gives the protein CASSEWETGPPLGYTF.

This clone was counted a single time. The CDR3 coding sequence is TGTGCCAGCAGCTCAACGACGGCGGAAAGCACTGAAGCTTTCTTT. Translation gives CASSSTTAESTEAFF. The gene calls are TRBV13 and TRBJ1-1; D is uncertain. The germline V gene encodes CDR1 PRHDT and CDR2 FYEKMQ (reference sequence). V was shortened by 4 bases and J by 4 bases, with 16 bases between the two germline ends. This CDR3 is built from 15 residues.

The chain is built from TRBV10-2 and TRBJ1-2; D possibly corresponds to TRBD1 (6 bases). CDR3 length: 15 residues. Trimming took 2 bases from V and 8 from J, leaving 18 bases between them. The germline CDR1 and CDR2 sequences are WSHSY and SAAADI. The CDR3, as DNA: TGCGCCAGCAGTGAGATCCCGGGGGGCGCTGGCGGCTACACCTTC. Translation: CASSEIPGGAGGYTF.

This chain uses TRBV12-5 with TRBJ2-1; a weak D match, TRBD2 (6 bases). With 0 bases removed from V and 2 bases from J, the gap between germline ends came to 14 bases. Per germline, CDR1 LGHNT and CDR2 FRNRAP. The CDR3 is 17 amino acids. CDR3 protein: CASGLVPLGGAYNEQFF. DNA for the CDR3: TGTGCTAGTGGTTTGGTTCCCCTGGGGGGAGCCTACAATGAGCAGTTCTTC. Filled out from reference TRBV12-5 and TRBJ2-1, the complete variable domain reads DARVTQTPRHKVTEMGQEVTMRCQPILGHNTVFWYRQTMMQGLELLAYFRNRAPLDDSGMPKDRFSAEMPDATLATLKIQPSEPRDSAVYFCASGLVPLGGAYNEQFFGPGTRLTVL.

The rearrangement uses TRBV5-6 and TRBJ1-6; 10 positions agree with TRBD1. CDR3 length equals 16 residues. V shed 2 bases and J 5 bases; nucleotides not matched to a gene: 4. Germline CDR1 and CDR2: SGHDT and YYEEEE. In DNA, the CDR3 is TGTGCCAGCAGCTTTCGACAGGGGGCGAATAATTCACCCCTCCACTTT. This sequence encodes CASSFRQGANNSPLHF.

Points on this clone: The final CDR3 position lacks the conserved phenylalanine or tryptophan, pointing to a likely read error. The chain combines TRBV6-1 with TRBJ2-7, with a possible D match to TRBD2 (5 bases). V lost 4 bases and J lost 2, with 9 bases in between. Germline V CDR1 and CDR2: MNHNS, SASEGT. The CDR3 consists of 13 residues. CDR3 residues: CASSAEAAYEQYL. DNA for the CDR3: TGTGCCAGCAGTGCGGAGGCAGCCTACGAGCAGTACCTC.

This chain uses TRBV9 with TRBJ2-5; D gene unclear. The CDR3 loop spans 15 amino acids. CDR1 is SGDLS, CDR2 YYNGEE, per germline. V lost 0 bases, J lost 2 bases, and 11 bases lay in between. The CDR3 is CASSVGLGRQETQYF. CDR3 DNA sequence: TGTGCCAGCAGCGTAGGTCTCGGTCGACAAGAGACCCAGTACTTC.

The V gene is TRBV4-1, the J gene TRBJ1-1; no clear D gene. Germline V lookup: CDR1 MGHRA, CDR2 YSYEKL. The CDR3 consists of 13 residues. V shed 6 bases and J shed 1 base, with 9 bases lying between them. This chain's CDR3 is CASREVGNTEAFF. DNA of the CDR3: TGCGCCAGCAGGGAGGTGGGGAACACTGAAGCTTTCTTT.

V gene TRBV6-1 combines with J gene TRBJ2-2; 11 bases line up with TRBD1. The CDR3 length is 15 residues. Germline V gives CDR1 MNHNS, CDR2 SASEGT. The trim removed 3 bases at V and 5 bases at J, leaving 2 bases unmatched. The DNA of the CDR3 is TGTGCCAGCAGTGAGGGGACAGGGGGGACCGGGGAGCTGTTTTTT. Protein product: CASSEGTGGTGELFF.

This sequence joins TRBV9 and TRBJ2-3, with 14 bases lining up with TRBD2. Looked up from germline, CDR1 is SGDLS and CDR2 is YYNGEE. The CDR3 consists of 16 residues. The J segment lost 6 bases and the V segment lost 3 bases, leaving 6 bases of the junction unmatched. The CDR3 DNA follows: TGTGCCAGCAGCGCGGGGACTAGCGGGGGTGGGGATACGCAGTATTTT. Translated, it gives CASSAGTSGGGDTQYF. Filled out from reference TRBV9 and TRBJ2-3, the complete variable domain reads DSGVTQTPKHLITATGQRVTLRCSPRSGDLSVYWYQQSLDQGLQFLIQYYNGEERAKGNILERFSAQQFPDLHSELNLSSLELGDSALYFCASSAGTSGGGDTQYFGPGTRLTVL.

The chain recombines TRBV11-2 with TRBJ2-3, with 8 bases fitting TRBD1. CDR3 length: 15 residues. Germline trimming cut 2 bases from V and 4 bases from J; bases unmatched to any gene: 5. CDR1 and CDR2 from the germline V gene are SGHAT and FQNNGV. CDR3 residues: CASSLMQGASDTQYF. The CDR3 DNA sequence: TGTGCCAGCAGCTTAATGCAGGGGGCATCAGATACGCAGTATTTT.

The CDR3 nucleotides read TGTGCCAGCAGATACTGGGACAGCCACTACGAGCAGTACTTC. It is translated as CASRYWDSHYEQYF. The V and J genes are TRBV13 and TRBJ2-7; 7 bases are shared with TRBD1. The CDR3 has 14 residues. The junction had 8 bases not matched to a gene; V was cut back by 6 bases and J by 3 bases. Germline CDR1 and CDR2: PRHDT and FYEKMQ (reference sequence).

The chain employs TRBV11-1 and TRBJ2-2, with D perhaps TRBD1 (7 bases). The germline CDR1 and CDR2 sequences are SGHAT and FQDESV (reference sequence). The CDR3 is 14 residues long. The germline V and J ends were trimmed by 7 bases and 4 bases, with 13 bases remaining between them. In DNA, the CDR3 is TGTGCCAGCATTGGCCAGGGGGGCACCGGGGAGCTGTTTTTT. Translation gives CASIGQGGTGELFF.

Notes on this clone: The identical CDR3 is also encoded by other nucleotide sequences in the sample. The rearrangement joins TRBV5-1 to TRBJ2-5; 13 bases line up with TRBD2. The junction had 5 bases not matched to a gene; V was cut back by 4 bases and J by 5 bases. CDR3 length: 15 residues. The V gene's germline CDR1 is SGHRS and CDR2 YFSETQ. The CDR3 DNA reads as TGCGCCAGCAGCACTAGCGGGGGGGCCGAGGAGACCCAGTACTTC. Translating gives CASSTSGGAEETQYF.

Only one count was recorded for this clone. V is TRBV11-2 and J is TRBJ1-6; a weak D match, TRBD1 (5 bases). The CDR3 covers 15 residues. V was trimmed by 4 bases and J by 7 bases, leaving 14 bases between them. CDR1 and CDR2 from the germline V gene are SGHAT and FQNNGV. In DNA, the CDR3 is TGTGCCAGCAGCTCCCTAACAGGAGTGAATTCACCCCTCCACTTT. It specifies CASSSLTGVNSPLHF. The variable domain in full, completed from reference TRBV11-2 and TRBJ1-6, reads EAGVAQSPRYKIIEKRQSVAFWCNPISGHATLYWYQQILGQGPKLLIQFQNNGVVDDSQLPKDRFSAERLKGVDSTLKIQPAKLEDSAVYLCASSSLTGVNSPLHFGNGTRLTVT.

The chain links TRBV9 to TRBJ1-1; 7 bases map to TRBD1. Germline V gene lookup returns CDR1 SGDLS and CDR2 YYNGEE. The CDR3 is 15 residues long. V trimming: 4 bases; J trimming: 0 bases; junction bases outside the gene matches: 6. In DNA, the CDR3 is TGTGCCAGCAGCATTACGGGACAGTTGAACACTGAAGCTTTCTTT. It is translated as CASSITGQLNTEAFF.

The gene calls are TRBV27 and TRBJ1-6; possible D gene TRBD1, 6 bases. V was shortened by 6 bases and J by 0 bases, with 9 bases between the two germline ends. In germline, CDR1 is MNHEY, CDR2 SMNVEV (reference sequence). This CDR3 spans 15 amino acids. The chain's CDR3 is CASRGQSSYNSPLHF. The CDR3 DNA follows: TGTGCCAGCAGAGGACAGAGCTCCTATAATTCACCCCTCCACTTT.

This chain joins TRBV5-4 and TRBJ1-2; D is uncertain. Germline V lookup: CDR1 SGHNT, CDR2 YYREEE (reference sequence). Between the trimmed V and J ends, which lost 2 bases and 4 bases, there was a span of 9 bases. The CDR3 is 13 amino acids. The CDR3 loop reads CASSFTPFYGYTF. As DNA, the CDR3 is TGTGCCAGCAGCTTTACACCTTTCTATGGCTACACCTTC.

The V call is TRBV19, the J call TRBJ2-3, with 7 bases identical to TRBD2. J was trimmed by 7 bases and V by 8 bases; bases with no gene match: 18. Germline CDR1 LNHDA, CDR2 SQIVND (reference sequence). CDR3 length: 16 amino acids. The CDR3 nucleotides are TGTGCCAGTTCCGGGGTGGGAGCGGGGTCCGCCTATACGCAGTATTTT. Encoded protein: CASSGVGAGSAYTQYF.

V is TRBV15 and J is TRBJ1-4; D is uncertain. CDR1 and CDR2 (germline): LNHNV, YYDKDF (reference sequence). The CDR3 is 16 residues long. The V gene lost 0 bases and the J gene lost 2 bases, with 10 bases spanning the gap. CDR3 nucleotide sequence: TGTGCCACCAGCAGAGAGATGCGAGGGACTAATGAAAAACTGTTTTTT. Protein product: CATSREMRGTNEKLFF.

The gene calls are TRBV5-1 and TRBJ2-7; no definite D call. The CDR3 is made up of 13 amino acids. V was cut by 0 bases and J by 3 bases, with 7 bases left in between. Germline V gives CDR1 SGHRS, CDR2 YFSETQ. CDR3 in DNA: TGCGCCAGCAGCTTGGGCCAGAACTACGAGCAGTACTTC. Protein sequence: CASSLGQNYEQYF.

A single count supports this clone. The V and J genes are TRBV5-6 and TRBJ2-3, with D possibly being TRBD2 (6 bases). The V end was cut by 1 base, the J end by 8 bases, with 8 bases between. Germline lookup yields CDR1 SGHDT and CDR2 YYEEEE. The CDR3 contains 12 residues. CDR3 sequence reads: CASSLFGGTQYF. The DNA of the CDR3 is TGTGCCAGCAGCTTGTTCGGGGGTACGCAGTATTTT.